The 11 T cell receptor beta chains in this list originate from one sample, sequenced in a study of regulatory T cells in long-lasting Graves disease. Arm-PCR with iRepertoire HTBI primers amplified the CDR3 regions for these TCR beta libraries. Each CDR3 protein is one row after TCRdb ran MiXCR on the multiplex PCR reads. This table holds a few hundred thousand distinct CDR3 sequences, approximately 25% found once. Time point described: persistent/refractory GD, antithyroid drugs over 5 years with positive TRAb. Extracted RNA from PBMCs served as the source of the TCR library. The sequences come from peripheral blood mononuclear cells (PBMCs), collected when the disease was refractory, from a patient treated with antithyroid drugs. These receptors all stem from a middle-aged woman with Graves disease.

The V call is TRBV19, the J call TRBJ2-7; TRBD2 might be the D (6 bases). This CDR3 region has 15 residues. The V gene's germline CDR1 is LNHDA and CDR2 SQIVND (reference sequence). V was trimmed by 2 bases and J by 3 bases, leaving 14 bases between them. CDR3 sequence (DNA): TGTGCCAGTAGTATAAGTTCGGGGGTCAACTACGAGCAGTACTTC. Amino acids: CASSISSGVNYEQYF.

This chain uses TRBV20-1 with TRBJ1-1; 7 nucleotides align to TRBD1. Trimming at V came to 1 base and at J to 1 base, leaving 9 bases not matched to a gene. The CDR3 is 16 amino acids. CDR1 is DFQATT, CDR2 SNEGSKA, per germline (reference sequence). CDR3 loop: CSARGVLQGTNTEAFF. For the CDR3, the DNA is TGCAGTGCTAGAGGGGTCCTACAGGGGACGAACACTGAAGCTTTCTTT.

This clonotype came up many times. The V and J genes are TRBV20-1 and TRBJ2-7, with D possibly called TRBD1 or TRBD2 (5 bases each). The CDR3 consists of 13 residues. CDR1 is DFQATT and CDR2 is SNEGSKA in the germline V gene (reference sequence). V lost 3 bases and J lost 3, with 12 bases in between. The CDR3 spells CSARGPGNYEQYF. Here the CDR3 DNA reads TGCAGTGCTAGGGGGCCCGGGAACTACGAGCAGTACTTC.

This clonotype showed up just a few times. V gene TRBV14 combines with J gene TRBJ2-2; 7 nucleotides match TRBD1. CDR1 and CDR2 (germline): SGHDN, FVKESK. The junction had 9 bases not matched to a gene; V was cut back by 6 bases and J by 8 bases. The CDR3 is 14 amino acids. The CDR3 DNA is TGTGCCAGCAGACGACGACAGGGTTCGGGGGAGCTGTTTTTT. It encodes CASRRRQGSGELFF.

Comments on this clonotype: The junction departs from the called germline gene at one end, perhaps through a read error. The CDR3 loop reads CTSRTPLGMGNSPLHF. The DNA for the CDR3 is TGTACCAGCAGAACCCCCCTGGGTATGGGGAATTCACCCCTCCACTTT. V and J are TRBV6-1 and TRBJ1-6; no firm D call. This CDR3 is built from 16 residues. In germline, CDR1 is MNHNS, CDR2 SASEGT.

This clonotype occurred many times. The chain combines TRBV2 with TRBJ1-1; D may be TRBD1 (5 bases). Germline lookup yields CDR1 SNHLY and CDR2 FYNNEI. V lost 4 bases and J 1 base, leaving 10 bases between the germline ends. There are 14 residues in the CDR3. CDR3 amino acids: CASSAFGGNTEAFF. The CDR3 DNA is TGTGCCAGCAGTGCCTTTGGGGGGAACACTGAAGCTTTCTTT.

This clonotype appeared many times. The chain couples TRBV20-1 to TRBJ2-5, with 10 nucleotides matching TRBD2. With V trimmed by 8 bases and J by 1 base, 10 bases remained unmatched. The CDR3 is 15 residues long. The V gene's germline CDR1 is DFQATT and CDR2 SNEGSKA (reference sequence). CDR3 DNA sequence: TGCAGTACGGGACTAGCGCAGACAATCCAAGAGACCCAGTACTTC. It translates to CSTGLAQTIQETQYF.

CDR3 region: CASSPSASGSYEQYF. CDR3 DNA: TGTGCCAGCAGCCCTTCGGCTAGCGGCTCCTACGAGCAGTACTTC. V is TRBV3-1 and J is TRBJ2-7; TRBD2 agrees at 7 bases. J gave up 0 bases and V 4 bases, and 6 bases lay outside the gene matches. The germline V gene has CDR1 LGHDT and CDR2 YNNKEL (reference sequence). The CDR3 is 15 amino acids.

Regarding this clonotype: With only one base between it and a far larger clone, this is likely a read error. This rearrangement joins TRBV12-3 or TRBV12-4 to TRBJ2-7; TRBD1 matches at 7 bases. The CDR3 has 14 amino acids. The CDR3 protein is CASSELRGPYERYF. DNA for the CDR3: TGTGCCAGCAGTGAACTTAGGGGGCCCTACGAGCGGTACTTC.

V and J are TRBV14 and TRBJ1-1; D is unresolved. Germline V gene sequence: CDR1 SGHDN, CDR2 FVKESK. CDR3 length: 14 amino acids. Trimming shortened V by 0 bases and J by 6 bases, and 11 bases separated the two germline ends. DNA for the CDR3: TGTGCCAGCAGCCAAGACGTTCCGGGCCCTGAAGCTTTCTTT. This translates into CASSQDVPGPEAFF.

This clonotype was counted a few times. V usage is TRBV6-1 and J usage is TRBJ2-6; D is uncertain. The CDR3 length is 17 residues. Deletions cut 5 bases from V and 2 bases from J, with 16 bases between. Per germline, CDR1 MNHNS and CDR2 SASEGT. The CDR3: CASSPYKVRAGANVLTF. The CDR3 coding sequence is TGTGCCAGCAGTCCTTACAAGGTTAGAGCTGGGGCCAACGTCCTGACTTTC.